The clone carrying this T cell receptor (beta chain) was seen ten or more times. As yet, its antigen is unknown. This sample is drawn from a study of neurological immune-mediated disorders. Whole-study results and caveats: HTLV-1-associated myelopathy showed the most TCR clonal expansion; multiple sclerosis the least, below healthy controls.

The germline V gene has CDR1 DFQATT and CDR2 SNEGSKA (reference sequence). The CDR3 has 12 amino acids. MiXCR, applied by TCRdb to the 5' RACE reads, yields one record per CDR3 protein. The profile shows about 38,000 distinct CDR3 sequences, around 5% of them singletons. The source of this sequence is a young man in good health. Material for sequencing was CD4+ T cells from blood. The chain links TRBV20-1 to TRBJ1-2, with D unclear. The CDR3 spells CSGRAGGYGYTF. CDR3 in DNA: TGCTCCGGACGGGCAGGCGGTTATGGCTACACCTTC.